Following are 30 T cell receptor beta chains from one sample sequenced in a study of cytomegalovirus exposure and HLA in healthy donors. Repertoires were generated with immunoSEQ multiplex PCR, while TCRdb's copy carries only in-frame clones and drops some. Altogether around 150,000 clones are present, roughly 86% being singletons, with the ten largest covering roughly 4.2%. Sample: PBMCs. The receptors here all came from a young man in good health and CMV-seropositive.

The chain combines TRBV7-2 with TRBJ2-7; 10 bases are shared with TRBD2. Unmatched junction bases numbered 12, after V lost 5 bases and J lost 5 bases. Germline lookup yields CDR1 SGHTA and CDR2 FQGNSA. The CDR3 is 16 amino acids. The CDR3: CASSPGPSGRGDEQYF. CDR3 nucleotide sequence: TGTGCCAGCAGCCCAGGCCCTAGCGGGAGAGGGGACGAGCAGTACTTC. The full variable domain, rest sourced from reference TRBV7-2 and TRBJ2-7, is GAGVSQSPSNKVTEKGKDVELRCDPISGHTALYWYRQSLGQGLEFLIYFQGNSAPDKSGLPSDRFSAERTGGSVSTLTIQRTQQEDSAVYLCASSPGPSGRGDEQYFGPGTRLTVT.

This clone was seen a few times. V is TRBV9 and J is TRBJ1-1; 9 nucleotides align to TRBD1. Looked up from germline, CDR1 is SGDLS and CDR2 is YYNGEE. The CDR3 contains 14 residues. With 4 bases clipped from V and 1 base from J, the junction kept 2 bases outside the gene matches. DNA of the CDR3: TGTGCCAGCAGCAAACAGGGGGCGAACACTGAAGCTTTCTTT. Translated: CASSKQGANTEAFF.

This clone turned up a few times. The CDR3 sequence: CASSPIQSPVYEQYF. DNA for the CDR3: TGTGCCAGCAGCCCCATCCAGTCTCCTGTCTACGAGCAGTACTTC. The chain has TRBV6-5 and TRBJ2-7; D is undetermined. This CDR3 comprises 15 residues. The germline V gene encodes CDR1 MNHEY and CDR2 SVGAGI. The V end was cut by 6 bases, the J end by 3 bases, with 18 bases between.

The V gene is TRBV27, the J gene TRBJ1-2, with 7 positions matching TRBD1. This CDR3 spans 13 amino acids. Germline CDR1 is MNHEY and CDR2 is SMNVEV (reference sequence). Trimming took 3 bases from V and 7 from J; bases not matched to a gene: 5. The CDR3 region is CASSFDRAVGYTF. CDR3 in DNA: TGTGCCAGCAGTTTCGACAGGGCCGTTGGCTACACCTTC.

This clone was recorded many times. This chain joins TRBV6-1 and TRBJ2-1; 7 nucleotides agree with TRBD2. The germline V gene has CDR1 MNHNS and CDR2 SASEGT. This CDR3 contains 15 residues. V dropped 0 bases and J dropped 2; count of bases not matched to a gene: 1. The CDR3 region is CASSEAGGAYNEQFF. In nucleotides, the CDR3 is TGTGCCAGCAGTGAAGCGGGAGGGGCCTACAATGAGCAGTTCTTC.

The sample holds one count of this clone. This chain joins TRBV30 and TRBJ2-1, with 12 bases fitting TRBD2. With 0 bases clipped from V and 4 bases from J, the junction kept 4 bases outside the gene matches. This CDR3 contains 16 residues. Per germline, CDR1 GTSNPN and CDR2 SVGIG (reference sequence). The CDR3 region has the DNA TGTGCCTGGAGTGTAGGACTAGCGGGACGATACAATGAGCAGTTCTTC. Translation: CAWSVGLAGRYNEQFF.

The chain joins TRBV27 to TRBJ2-4; 8 nucleotides align to TRBD1. Trimming took 0 bases from V and 6 from J; bases not matched to a gene: 10. Germline CDR1 and CDR2: MNHEY and SMNVEV (reference sequence). The CDR3 runs 17 residues. CDR3 sequence reads: CASSLSGQVWALNIQYF. CDR3 coding DNA: TGTGCCAGCAGTTTATCGGGACAGGTTTGGGCATTAAACATTCAGTACTTC.

As for this clone: Other DNA sequences in the same sample also yield this CDR3. The chain is built from TRBV5-1 and TRBJ2-1; D remains unclear. This CDR3 comprises 16 residues. V gave up 0 bases and J gave up 0 bases, with 10 bases separating them. Germline V lookup: CDR1 SGHRS, CDR2 YFSETQ. The chain's CDR3 is CASSLGGSSSYNEQFF. In DNA form, the CDR3 reads TGCGCCAGCAGCTTGGGAGGCTCGAGCTCCTACAATGAGCAGTTCTTC.

The chain employs TRBV6-1 and TRBJ2-1; no clear D. Trimming took 2 bases from V and 4 from J, leaving 3 bases between them. This CDR3 has 12 residues. Germline assignment: CDR1 MNHNS and CDR2 SASEGT. CDR3 coding DNA: TGTGCCAGCAGTGAACTGTACAATGAGCAGTTCTTC. Its translation: CASSELYNEQFF.

This clone was observed a single time. The chain recombines TRBV11-2 with TRBJ1-2, with a weak D call TRBD1 (6 bases). Germline CDR1 reads SGHAT; CDR2 reads FQNNGV. V lost 2 bases and J lost 2, with 15 bases in between. The CDR3 is made up of 16 amino acids. DNA of the CDR3: TGTGCCAGCAGCTTATCTATCAGGACAGTAAACTATGGCTACACCTTC. Protein sequence: CASSLSIRTVNYGYTF.

V and J are TRBV9 and TRBJ2-2, with TRBD2 as a possible D gene (5 bases). Looked up from germline, CDR1 is SGDLS and CDR2 is YYNGEE. The CDR3 length is 15 residues. Deletions cut 4 bases from V and 3 bases from J, with 13 bases between. The CDR3 spells CASSPPPGDTGELFF. CDR3 in DNA: TGTGCCAGCAGCCCTCCGCCCGGGGACACCGGGGAGCTGTTTTTT.

V gene TRBV28 combines with J gene TRBJ2-7; a possible D gene is TRBD1 (6 bases). Germline assignment: CDR1 MDHEN and CDR2 SYDVKM. The V gene lost 5 bases and the J gene lost 3 bases, with 14 bases spanning the gap. The CDR3 consists of 14 residues. The CDR3 is CASSPGNRVYEQYF. DNA for the CDR3: TGTGCCAGCAGTCCAGGAAACAGGGTCTACGAGCAGTACTTC.

CDR3 DNA: TGTGCCAGCAGCCCATCTAGCGGGAGTTACGAGCAGTACTTC. Protein product: CASSPSSGSYEQYF. V is TRBV7-3 and J is TRBJ2-7; TRBD2 aligns across 10 bases. Germline CDR1 SGHTA, CDR2 FQGTGA. This CDR3 region has 14 residues. With 5 bases clipped from V and 4 bases from J, the junction kept 5 bases outside the gene matches.

The genes are TRBV28 and TRBJ2-1, with 7 bases that match TRBD2. The CDR3 runs to 15 residues. CDR1 and CDR2 from the germline V gene are MDHEN and SYDVKM. V shed 2 bases and J 3 bases; nucleotides not matched to a gene: 4. The CDR3 loop is CASSLSWTSYNEQFF. The CDR3 nucleotides are TGTGCCAGCAGTTTAAGCTGGACTAGCTACAATGAGCAGTTCTTC.

The V and J genes are TRBV14 and TRBJ2-7; TRBD2 agrees at 7 bases. There are 15 residues in the CDR3. The germline V gene encodes CDR1 SGHDN and CDR2 FVKESK. Unmatched junction bases numbered 6, after V lost 3 bases and J lost 1 base. DNA of the CDR3: TGTGCCAGCAGCCATGTACCAGCGGGGTCCTACGAGCAGTACTTC. This codes for CASSHVPAGSYEQYF.

The CDR3 DNA reads TGTGCTAGTGGTTTGGGACAGGACTTAAATCAGCCCCAGCATTTT. It specifies CASGLGQDLNQPQHF. The chain uses TRBV12-5 and TRBJ1-5, with D possibly TRBD1 on 6 matching bases. Germline V lookup: CDR1 LGHNT, CDR2 FRNRAP. Trimming removed 1 base from V and 4 bases from J, with 11 bases in between. The CDR3 extends over 15 amino acids.

V is TRBV6-5 and J is TRBJ1-2; TRBD1 matches at 8 bases. CDR1 is MNHEY and CDR2 is SVGAGI in the germline V gene. Losses at the gene ends were 6 bases for V and 0 bases for J; bases not matched to a gene: 6. There are 15 residues in the CDR3. The CDR3 nucleotides are TGTGCCAGCAGGCCATCGACAGGGGCTAACTATGGCTACACCTTC. Protein sequence: CASRPSTGANYGYTF.

The rearrangement uses TRBV28 and TRBJ1-5; the D is unclear. CDR3 size: 19 residues. In germline, CDR1 is MDHEN, CDR2 SYDVKM. V lost 2 bases and J 9 bases, leaving 29 bases between the germline ends. CDR3 sequence: CASSLIGSTNAARLRPQHF. The CDR3 DNA follows: TGTGCCAGCAGTTTAATCGGGTCTACGAATGCTGCCCGCTTGCGGCCCCAGCATTTT.

The J gene is TRBJ2-5, the V gene TRBV25-1, with 7 bases identical to TRBD2. V gave up 10 bases and J gave up 7 bases; unmatched junction bases: 12. The germline CDR1 and CDR2 sequences are MGHDK and SYGVNS. The CDR3 totals 13 residues. The CDR3 sequence: CATLSGPGSTQYF. DNA of the CDR3: TGTGCCACCCTTAGCGGGCCCGGATCGACCCAGTACTTC.

This clone came up once. The chain is built from TRBV7-9 and TRBJ2-2; 9 bases are a match to TRBD1. The CDR3 has 15 amino acids. The V segment lost 3 bases and the J segment 5 bases; nucleotides outside the gene matches: 4. Germline loops: CDR1 SEHNR, CDR2 FQNEAQ (reference sequence). The CDR3 is CASSLRQGVTGELFF. The CDR3 DNA reads TGTGCCAGCAGCTTGCGACAGGGGGTTACCGGGGAGCTGTTTTTT. The full variable domain, rest sourced from reference TRBV7-9 and TRBJ2-2, is DTGVSQNPRHKITKRGQNVTFRCDPISEHNRLYWYRQTLGQGPEFLTYFQNEAQLEKSRLLSDRFSAERPKGSFSTLEIQRTEQGDSAMYLCASSLRQGVTGELFFGEGSRLTVL.

This sequence joins TRBV9 and TRBJ2-7; 10 nucleotides agree with TRBD1. CDR1 and CDR2 from the germline V gene are SGDLS and YYNGEE. This CDR3 spans 16 amino acids. J lost 2 bases, V lost 0 bases, and 5 bases had no gene match. This chain's CDR3 is CASSVGGGTGAYEQYF. CDR3 sequence (DNA): TGTGCCAGCAGCGTAGGCGGGGGGACAGGGGCCTACGAGCAGTACTTC.

The rearrangement joins TRBV28 to TRBJ2-1; 12 nucleotides align to TRBD1. Germline V CDR1 and CDR2: MDHEN, SYDVKM. The CDR3 is 17 residues long. Germline trimming cut 6 bases from V and 6 bases from J; bases unmatched to any gene: 12. CDR3 DNA: TGTGCCAGCAGCTCATATATTCGGGACAGGGGGCGCAATGAGCAGTTCTTC. This gives the protein CASSSYIRDRGRNEQFF.

J is TRBJ2-1 and V is TRBV2, with TRBD2 identical over 13 bases. Germline trimming cut 6 bases from V and 10 bases from J; bases unmatched to any gene: 6. CDR1 is SNHLY, CDR2 FYNNEI, per germline. The CDR3 has 14 amino acids. CDR3 loop: CASRRTSGSWEQFF. The DNA for the CDR3 is TGTGCCAGCAGAAGGACTAGCGGGAGCTGGGAGCAGTTCTTC.

A few counts support this clone. The CDR3 DNA sequence: TGTGCCAGCAGTTACGAACAGGGAGTTGGGTATGGCTACACCTTC. This gives the protein CASSYEQGVGYGYTF. This chain joins TRBV6-5 and TRBJ1-2, with a weak D call TRBD1 (6 bases). V was shortened by 2 bases and J by 5 bases, with 15 bases between the two germline ends. Germline-derived CDR1 and CDR2 are MNHEY and SVGAGI. The CDR3 extends over 15 amino acids.

The chain recombines TRBV19 with TRBJ2-3, with D possibly TRBD1 on 5 matching bases. The CDR3 is made up of 15 amino acids. Germline V gene sequence: CDR1 LNHDA, CDR2 SQIVND (reference sequence). The V and J ends lost 1 base and 0 bases respectively, with 8 bases between them. The DNA of the CDR3 is TGTGCCAGTAGTATAGGACAGCCGAGCACAGATACGCAGTATTTT. This gives the protein CASSIGQPSTDTQYF.

The chain is built from TRBV5-4 and TRBJ1-2, with unresolved D. The CDR3 totals 14 residues. V lost 4 bases, J lost 2 bases, and 12 bases lay in between. CDR1 is SGHNT and CDR2 is YYREEE in the germline V gene (reference sequence). The CDR3 reads CASSTLAGNYGYTF. CDR3 DNA: TGTGCCAGCAGCACGCTGGCAGGCAACTATGGCTACACCTTC.

The rearrangement links TRBV5-1 to TRBJ2-1; 13 nucleotides match TRBD2. Germline V CDR1 and CDR2: SGHRS, YFSETQ. V lost 2 bases, J lost 6 bases, and 8 bases stayed unmatched. CDR3 size: 17 residues. The CDR3 sequence: CASSFTSGRAAGNEQFF. The CDR3 DNA sequence: TGCGCCAGCAGCTTTACTAGCGGGAGGGCCGCAGGCAATGAGCAGTTCTTC.

The chain uses TRBV19 and TRBJ2-2, with 12 positions matching TRBD1. Germline V gene data show CDR1 as LNHDA and CDR2 as SQIVND (reference sequence). This CDR3 is 16 amino acids long. With V trimmed by 10 bases and J by 6 bases, 12 bases remained unmatched. CDR3 DNA sequence: TGTGCCATAAGGAGAGGGACAGGGGGCGAATCCGGGGAGCTGTTTTTT. Translation: CAIRRGTGGESGELFF. Full variable domain (outside the CDR3, taken from reference TRBV19 and TRBJ2-2): DGGITQSPKYLFRKEGQNVTLSCEQNLNHDAMYWYRQDPGQGLRLIYYSQIVNDFQKGDIAEGYSVSREKKESFPLTVTSAQKNPTAFYLCAIRRGTGGESGELFFGEGSRLTVL.

J is TRBJ1-2 and V is TRBV18, with 12 nucleotides matching TRBD1. Germline loops: CDR1 KGHSH, CDR2 LQKENI. V lost 3 bases to trimming and J lost 8 bases; unmatched junction nucleotides: 7. The CDR3 totals 15 residues. Here the CDR3 reads CASSPGQGASLGYTF. DNA for the CDR3: TGTGCCAGCTCACCGGGACAGGGGGCCTCCCTGGGCTACACCTTC.

This chain links TRBV28 with TRBJ2-1, with 10 bases fitting TRBD2. This CDR3 has 17 residues. The V gene end was trimmed by 4 bases and the J gene end by 3 bases; junction bases not matched to a gene: 9. CDR1 MDHEN and CDR2 SYDVKM come from the germline V gene. The DNA for the CDR3 is TGTGCCAGCAGTTCACCGAAGCGGGAGGGTCGCTACAATGAGCAGTTCTTC. It specifies CASSSPKREGRYNEQFF.